These 17 T cell receptor beta chains were sequenced from one sample in a study of vaccination effects on CD4 cells after COVID-19. Repertoires were generated with immunoSEQ multiplex PCR, while TCRdb's copy carries only in-frame clones and drops some. Of 40,000 to 45,000 clones in the sample, approximately 80% are singletons; the top ten hold 2.5% to 3%. Their antigen targets remain unknown. Using viral peptide pools, the ViraFEST assay grew out antigen-specific CD4+ T cells prior to sequencing. A roughly ten-day culture period preceded the isolation of CD4+ T cells. Vaccinees lacked prior SARS-CoV-2 infection and tested negative for nucleocapsid antibodies. Sequenced material: CD4+ T cells from PBMCs cultured with HCoV-NL63 spike peptides, taken before COVID-19 vaccination. The receptors shown here come from a human donor who received a COVID-19 vaccine.

V gene TRBV30 combines with J gene TRBJ1-5; the match to TRBD1 covers 7 bases. Germline V gene data show CDR1 as GTSNPN and CDR2 as SVGIG (reference sequence). Trimming took 1 base from V and 6 from J; bases not matched to a gene: 0. The CDR3 is 12 amino acids. The CDR3 protein is CAWSAGGQPQHF. CDR3 in DNA: TGTGCCTGGAGTGCAGGGGGTCAGCCCCAGCATTTT.

The chain has TRBV11-2 and TRBJ2-2; D perhaps matches TRBD2 (5 bases). Germline CDR1 is SGHAT and CDR2 is FQNNGV. The CDR3 covers 15 residues. V was clipped by 5 bases and J by 1 base, with 11 bases between them. CDR3 residues: CASSLVRGNTGELFF. Here the CDR3 DNA reads TGTGCCAGCAGCCTAGTACGGGGGAACACCGGGGAGCTGTTTTTT. Full variable domain (rest looked up from reference TRBV11-2 and TRBJ2-2): EAGVAQSPRYKIIEKRQSVAFWCNPISGHATLYWYQQILGQGPKLLIQFQNNGVVDDSQLPKDRFSAERLKGVDSTLKIQPAKLEDSAVYLCASSLVRGNTGELFFGEGSRLTVL.

The gene calls are TRBV28 and TRBJ1-1, with D perhaps TRBD1 (5 bases). Germline V gene lookup returns CDR1 MDHEN and CDR2 SYDVKM. The CDR3 has 13 amino acids. The V end was cut by 5 bases, the J end by 6 bases, with 13 bases between. The CDR3 loop reads CASSPGTPAEAFF. The CDR3 coding sequence is TGTGCCAGCAGTCCCGGGACGCCGGCTGAAGCTTTCTTT.

The gene calls are TRBV5-8 and TRBJ1-1; D is perhaps TRBD1 (5 bases). V was shortened by 7 bases and J by 1 base, with 11 bases between the two germline ends. The CDR3 length is 13 residues. CDR1 and CDR2 (germline): SGHTS, YDEGEE. The CDR3 protein is CASPGGGNTEAFF. Written as DNA, the CDR3 is TGTGCCAGCCCCGGGGGGGGGAACACTGAAGCTTTCTTT.

The J gene is TRBJ1-2, the V gene TRBV6-5, with 8 bases aligning to TRBD1. Germline CDR1 MNHEY, CDR2 SVGAGI. The CDR3 loop spans 14 amino acids. J lost 4 bases, V lost 6 bases, and 7 bases had no gene match. The CDR3 nucleotides read TGTGCCAGCAGACAAGGACAGGGAGGCTATGGCTACACCTTC. Protein sequence: CASRQGQGGYGYTF.

This chain uses TRBV7-2 with TRBJ1-1; 7 bases match TRBD1. Looked up from germline, CDR1 is SGHTA and CDR2 is FQGNSA. The trim removed 4 bases at V and 1 base at J, leaving 3 bases unmatched. The CDR3 loop spans 14 amino acids. The CDR3 here is CASSWDRANTEAFF. The DNA of the CDR3 is TGTGCCAGCAGCTGGGACAGAGCGAACACTGAAGCTTTCTTT.

V is TRBV5-1 and J is TRBJ1-1; D gene ambiguous. The CDR3 spans 13 residues. The germline CDR1 and CDR2 sequences are SGHRS and YFSETQ. V was shortened by 0 bases and J by 1 base, with 4 bases between the two germline ends. This CDR3 reads CASSLAQNTEAFF. CDR3 in DNA: TGCGCCAGCAGCTTGGCCCAGAACACTGAAGCTTTCTTT. The whole variable domain, filled in from reference TRBV5-1 and TRBJ1-1, reads KAGVTQTPRYLIKTRGQQVTLSCSPISGHRSVSWYQQTPGQGLQFLFEYFSETQRNKGNFPGRFSGRQFSNSRSEMNVSTLELGDSALYLCASSLAQNTEAFFGQGTRLTVV.

J is TRBJ2-3 and V is TRBV28; D could derive from TRBD1 or TRBD2 (6 bases each). Trimming left V 3 bases short and J 1 base short, with 11 bases between. This CDR3 is 15 amino acids long. CDR1 and CDR2 from the germline V gene are MDHEN and SYDVKM. CDR3 region: CASSFEGEGTDTQYF. DNA of the CDR3: TGTGCCAGCAGTTTTGAGGGGGAGGGCACAGATACGCAGTATTTT.

The chain carries TRBV7-3 and TRBJ2-1, with a tentative D call TRBD2 (6 bases). V lost 5 bases to trimming and J lost 0 bases, with 17 bases between them. Germline CDR1 reads SGHTA; CDR2 reads FQGTGA. This CDR3 comprises 17 residues. CDR3 sequence: CASSPRRVGSSYNEQFF. The DNA of the CDR3 is TGTGCCAGCAGCCCCCGAAGGGTCGGGAGCTCCTACAATGAGCAGTTCTTC.

J is TRBJ1-2 and V is TRBV6-2 or TRBV6-3; no clear D gene. Germline CDR1 MNHEY, CDR2 SVGEGT. V was pared by 2 bases and J by 2 bases, with 6 bases between. CDR3 length: 13 residues. CDR3 coding DNA: TGTGCCAGCAGTTACAACAGCAACTATGGCTACACCTTC. Amino acids: CASSYNSNYGYTF.

The chain combines TRBV10-1 with TRBJ2-3; 10 bases are shared with TRBD2. J gave up 4 bases and V 8 bases, and 6 bases lay outside the gene matches. CDR1 and CDR2 (germline): WNHNN, SYGVQD (reference sequence). CDR3 length: 14 residues. The CDR3 DNA sequence: TGCGCCAGCGGAGCTAGCGGGGGACCAGATACGCAGTATTTT. It yields the protein CASGASGGPDTQYF.

The chain couples TRBV4-3 to TRBJ1-2; D ambiguous. Germline-derived CDR1 and CDR2 are LGHNA and YSLEER. CDR3 length: 13 amino acids. With 3 bases removed from V and 8 bases from J, the gap between germline ends came to 13 bases. CDR3 protein: CASSQVSGSGYTF. CDR3 coding DNA: TGCGCCAGCAGCCAGGTTTCCGGGTCGGGCTACACCTTC.

The J gene is TRBJ2-2, the V gene TRBV24-1; TRBD1 might be the D (6 bases). The CDR3 is 15 amino acids. Deletions cut 6 bases from V and 5 bases from J, with 15 bases between. Germline V CDR1 and CDR2: KGHDR, SFDVKD. CDR3 nucleotide sequence: TGTGCCACCAGTCCTCAGGGGTTCAGTACCGGGGAGCTGTTTTTT. This sequence encodes CATSPQGFSTGELFF.

The chain recombines TRBV7-2 with TRBJ2-1; 8 nucleotides agree with TRBD2. The CDR3 consists of 15 residues. Trimming took 4 bases from V and 1 from J; bases not matched to a gene: 3. Germline CDR1 SGHTA, CDR2 FQGNSA. The CDR3 DNA is TGTGCCAGCAGCTCCGGCGGGGGGTCCTACAATGAGCAGTTCTTC. Translation gives CASSSGGGSYNEQFF.

V and J are TRBV18 and TRBJ2-5, with D possibly being TRBD1 or TRBD2 (5 bases each). The CDR3 is 11 amino acids. The V end was cut by 5 bases, the J end by 5 bases, with 6 bases between. Germline CDR1 is KGHSH and CDR2 is LQKENI. The CDR3 loop reads CASSEGETQYF. CDR3 coding DNA: TGTGCCAGCTCAGAGGGGGAGACCCAGTACTTC.

The V call is TRBV19, the J call TRBJ2-7; D possibly uses TRBD1 or TRBD2 (5 bases each). The CDR3 contains 13 residues. Germline V gene lookup returns CDR1 LNHDA and CDR2 SQIVND (reference sequence). The V end was cut by 1 base, the J end by 7 bases, with 11 bases between. Here the CDR3 reads CASSIAWGSEQYV. In DNA, the CDR3 is TGTGCCAGTAGTATAGCATGGGGGAGTGAGCAGTACGTC.

The rearrangement uses TRBV19 and TRBJ1-1, with D maybe TRBD1 (6 bases). Germline V CDR1 and CDR2: LNHDA, SQIVND (reference sequence). This CDR3 has 17 residues. Trimming cost V 4 bases and J 0 bases, with 18 bases left between them. CDR3 in DNA: TGTGCCAGTAGTACTCGCTTAGGTGGGGGCATGAACACTGAAGCTTTCTTT. Translated, it gives CASSTRLGGGMNTEAFF.